This T cell receptor beta chain appears in the sequencing data of a study of T cell responses to AZD1222 COVID-19 vaccine. The study, taken as a whole, reports: The sample set comprised mostly white British donors with more females, and clonal diversity was possibly underestimated. Spike-specific TCR breadth and depth went up after people got two AZD1222 doses. Without day 14 samples, only post-peak T cell repertoires were studied.

CDR1 is MDHEN, CDR2 SYDVKM, per germline. V lost 4 bases and J lost 7; bases outside the gene matches: 8. This CDR3 has 15 amino acids. The assay was immunoSEQ multiplex PCR, and TCRdb's table has in-frame clones only and misses some. The sample yields some 75,000 clones, roughly 90% seen once. With regard to this clone: Its antigen is still unknown.

This TCR was sampled from an adult in good health. Sequencing was performed on peripheral blood, taken on day 0 of AZD1222 vaccination. The J gene is TRBJ1-4, the V gene TRBV28, with 8 bases aligning to TRBD1. The CDR3 DNA follows: TGTGCCAGCAGTTCGCCAGGGGGCGCCTTTGAAAAACTGTTTTTT. Protein sequence: CASSSPGGAFEKLFF.